This TCR beta chain was identified during a study of shared clonotypes between healthy human individuals. Adult Caucasians living in Nashville, Tennessee made up all of the donors. The germline V gene encodes CDR1 SGHRS and CDR2 YFSETQ. The CDR3 covers 15 residues. V lost 7 bases to trimming and J lost 4 bases, with 19 bases between them. Running of the assay took place at deep level. This table comes from immunoSEQ multiplex PCR, and its TCRdb copy is limited to in-frame clones, with some not included. The sample includes about 1.1 million clones, around 78% of them seen just once. Specimen: memory CD4+ T cells from PBMCs. The subset is: CD45RA-negative fraction. The chain is built from TRBV5-1 and TRBJ2-3, with D tentatively TRBD1 (5 bases). This receptor was obtained from a man aged 18 to 30 in good health. Some clones in this sample may be carry-over from other donors' samples. Written as DNA, the CDR3 is TGCGCCAGCTCTTGGGGCAGGGCTGGGTCAGATACGCAGTATTTT. Translating it yields CASSWGRAGSDTQYF.